Sequencing of this TCR beta chain was carried out in a study of T cell clones after liver transplantation. This clone was observed a handful of times. Its antigen is not known. Study-level results: Graft donor-reactive T cells may have migrated into the graft rather than being deleted.

Some clones are missing from TCRdb's copy, which holds only in-frame ones; the method was immunoSEQ multiplex PCR. The sample lists some 61,000 clones, 60% to 80% occurring once. V lost 5 bases and J lost 4; bases outside the gene matches: 8. CDR1 and CDR2 from the germline V gene are SEHNR and FQNEAQ (reference sequence). This CDR3 is built from 15 residues. This clonotype originated in a human patient who received a liver transplant. Some T cells may be supplied by the graft donor. The V and J genes are TRBV7-9 and TRBJ2-1; 7 nucleotides agree with TRBD1. The specimen was CD4+ T cells from blood, collected at the 22-month timepoint. CDR3 sequence reads: CASSIRGLEYNEQFF. The CDR3 coding sequence is TGTGCCAGCAGCATCAGGGGGTTGGAGTACAATGAGCAGTTCTTC.